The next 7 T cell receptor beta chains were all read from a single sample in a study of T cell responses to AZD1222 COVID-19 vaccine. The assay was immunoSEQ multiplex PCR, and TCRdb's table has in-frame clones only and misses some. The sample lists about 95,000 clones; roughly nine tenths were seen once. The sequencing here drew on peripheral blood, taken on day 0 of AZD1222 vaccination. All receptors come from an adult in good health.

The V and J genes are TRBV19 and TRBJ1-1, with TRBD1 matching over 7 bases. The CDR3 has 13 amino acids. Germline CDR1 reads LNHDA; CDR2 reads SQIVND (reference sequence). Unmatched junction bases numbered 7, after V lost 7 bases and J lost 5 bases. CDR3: CASMARGGTEAFF. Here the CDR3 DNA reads TGTGCCAGTATGGCCAGGGGGGGGACTGAAGCTTTCTTT.

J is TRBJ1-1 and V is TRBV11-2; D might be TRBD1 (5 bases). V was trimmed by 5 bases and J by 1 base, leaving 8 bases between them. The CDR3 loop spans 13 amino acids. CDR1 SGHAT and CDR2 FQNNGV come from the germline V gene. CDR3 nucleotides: TGTGCCAGCAGCCCCGGACAGAACACTGAAGCTTTCTTT. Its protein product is CASSPGQNTEAFF.

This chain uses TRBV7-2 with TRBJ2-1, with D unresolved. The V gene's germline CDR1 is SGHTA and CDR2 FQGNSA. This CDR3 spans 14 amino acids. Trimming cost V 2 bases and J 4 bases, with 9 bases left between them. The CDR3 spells CASSLRSAYNEQFF. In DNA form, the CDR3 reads TGTGCCAGCAGCTTAAGGTCGGCGTACAATGAGCAGTTCTTC.

The CDR3 is CASTRFRGSQPQHF. The CDR3 nucleotides read TGTGCCAGCACCCGTTTCAGGGGAAGTCAGCCCCAGCATTTT. The chain couples TRBV28 to TRBJ1-5, with a possible D match to TRBD1 (6 bases). This CDR3 is 14 amino acids long. Trimming cost V 7 bases and J 6 bases, with 16 bases left between them. Germline V CDR1 and CDR2: MDHEN, SYDVKM.

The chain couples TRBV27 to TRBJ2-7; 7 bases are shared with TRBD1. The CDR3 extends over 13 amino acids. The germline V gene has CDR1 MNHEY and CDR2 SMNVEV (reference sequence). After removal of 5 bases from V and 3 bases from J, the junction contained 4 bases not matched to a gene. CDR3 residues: CASSTGQSYEQYF. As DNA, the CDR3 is TGTGCCAGCAGTACGGGACAGAGCTACGAGCAGTACTTC.

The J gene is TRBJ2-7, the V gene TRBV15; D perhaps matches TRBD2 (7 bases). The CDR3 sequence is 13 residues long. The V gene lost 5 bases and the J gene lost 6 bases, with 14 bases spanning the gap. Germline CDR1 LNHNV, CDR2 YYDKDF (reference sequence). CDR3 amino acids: CATSPHGGLEQYF. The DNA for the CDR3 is TGTGCCACCAGCCCACACGGGGGGCTCGAGCAGTACTTC.

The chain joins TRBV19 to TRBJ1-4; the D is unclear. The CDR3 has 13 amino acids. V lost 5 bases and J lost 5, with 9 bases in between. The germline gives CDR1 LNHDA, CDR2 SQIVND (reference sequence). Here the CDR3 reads CASSSGRNEKLFF. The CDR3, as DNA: TGTGCCAGTAGTTCCGGACGGAATGAAAAACTGTTTTTT.